This T cell receptor beta chain was sequenced during a study of T-cell memory formation after mild COVID-19. Study as a whole: Largely, the TCR clusters proved donor specific.

The germline V gene has CDR1 LGHDT and CDR2 YNNKEL (reference sequence). V shed 4 bases and J shed 10 bases, with 14 bases lying between them. This CDR3 is 13 amino acids long. The study's findings and limits: Shrinking CD4+ clones were chiefly CM and EM; CD8+ ones were chiefly EMRA. Clonal second-wave expansions that peaked on day 37 had unconfirmed SARS-CoV-2 specificity.

TCRdb called the 5' RACE reads again in MiXCR, with one record for every CDR3 protein. The table has roughly 550,000 distinct CDR3 sequences, roughly 20% seen once. About this clonotype itself: The antigen remains unidentified.

Sequencing used PBMCs or a T cell subset sorted from them (not recorded which). The origin of this receptor is an adult woman who had mild COVID-19 (a few samples of this study predate the infection). Cell type and time point are not known. The rearrangement links TRBV3-1 to TRBJ1-5, with a tentative D call TRBD1 (5 bases). The CDR3 sequence is CASSPGAGGPQHF. The CDR3, as DNA: TGTGCCAGCAGCCCCGGGGCTGGGGGACCCCAGCATTTT.